Following are 26 T cell receptor beta chains from one sample sequenced in a study of cytomegalovirus exposure and HLA in healthy donors (dated by TCRdb to about 2017). To prepare the library, the immunoSEQ multiplex PCR assay was applied. For the multiplex PCR, a mixture combining 60 forward primers for TCR Vbeta segments and 13 reverse primers for TCR Jbeta segments was used. Held by TCRdb, this immuneACCESS table contains in-frame sequences only and omits some clones. Under half of the omission traces to an unresolved V gene where checked; the cause of the rest is unknown. This sample comprises 100,000 to 150,000 clones, about 78% of them detected only once. The ten most abundant clones make up about 2.6% of the sample. Sequenced: PBMCs. The receptors were sampled from a human donor in good health.

The chain recombines TRBV6-6 with TRBJ1-3; the D is unclear. The germline V gene encodes CDR1 MNHNY and CDR2 SVGAGI (reference sequence). Between the trimmed V and J ends, which lost 0 bases and 4 bases, there was a span of 10 bases. The CDR3 has 15 residues. The CDR3 DNA reads TGTGCCAGCAGTTACTCGGAGGGCAACGGAAACACCATATATTTT. Protein product: CASSYSEGNGNTIYF.

V and J are TRBV6-5 and TRBJ1-3; D is ambiguous. V was clipped by 5 bases and J by 4 bases, with 12 bases between them. Germline V gives CDR1 MNHEY, CDR2 SVGAGI. The CDR3 runs to 14 residues. CDR3 region: CASSPNLRGNTIYF. The CDR3 DNA is TGTGCCAGCAGTCCCAACCTCAGAGGAAACACCATATATTTT.

This clone was counted only a few times. This sequence joins TRBV5-1 and TRBJ2-1; 9 positions match TRBD1. The germline gives CDR1 SGHRS, CDR2 YFSETQ. V dropped 3 bases and J dropped 1; count of bases not matched to a gene: 14. The CDR3 consists of 19 residues. The CDR3: CASSSGYRDRDISYNEQFF. The CDR3 bases are TGCGCCAGCAGCTCAGGCTACCGGGACAGGGATATATCCTACAATGAGCAGTTCTTC.

V gene TRBV14 combines with J gene TRBJ2-7, with D perhaps matching TRBD1 (6 bases). V lost 0 bases to trimming and J lost 5 bases, with 14 bases between them. CDR1 and CDR2 (germline): SGHDN, FVKESK. CDR3 length equals 15 residues. CDR3 sequence (DNA): TGTGCCAGCAGCCAAGACGTCAGGGGAGCGGACGAGCAGTACTTC. Protein product: CASSQDVRGADEQYF. Full variable domain (outside the CDR3, taken from reference TRBV14 and TRBJ2-7): EAGVTQFPSHSVIEKGQTVTLRCDPISGHDNLYWYRRVMGKEIKFLLHFVKESKQDESGMPNNRFLAERTGGTYSTLKVQPAELEDSGVYFCASSQDVRGADEQYFGPGTRLTVT.

This chain links TRBV9 with TRBJ1-6; D might be TRBD1 (6 bases). This CDR3 contains 15 residues. The V gene lost 4 bases and the J gene lost 9 bases, with 17 bases spanning the gap. CDR1 and CDR2 (germline): SGDLS, YYNGEE. CDR3 coding DNA: TGTGCCAGCAGCTCAACAGGGAGGGACGGTTCACCCCTCCACTTT. Encoded protein: CASSSTGRDGSPLHF.

This sequence joins TRBV5-8 and TRBJ1-1; 7 positions agree with TRBD1. Germline V gene lookup returns CDR1 SGHTS and CDR2 YDEGEE. The CDR3 runs 15 residues. Trimming removed 1 base from V and 1 base from J; junction bases left unmatched: 4. The CDR3 nucleotides are TGTGCCAGCAGCTTGTTCCGGACAGGGAACACTGAAGCTTTCTTT. This gives the protein CASSLFRTGNTEAFF.

This clone was seen a few times. The chain uses TRBV4-3 and TRBJ2-1; a weak D match, TRBD2 (5 bases). Deletions cut 1 base from V and 5 bases from J, with 6 bases between. Germline loops: CDR1 LGHNA, CDR2 YSLEER. The CDR3 sequence is 13 residues long. The CDR3 protein is CASSQGLNNEQFF. For the CDR3, the DNA is TGCGCCAGCAGCCAAGGACTAAACAATGAGCAGTTCTTC.

This clone came up once. This chain links TRBV7-8 with TRBJ2-3, with D tentatively TRBD2 (6 bases). V dropped 7 bases and J dropped 0 bases, with 11 bases sitting between them. CDR1 and CDR2 (germline): SGHVS, FQNEAQ. This CDR3 comprises 14 residues. The CDR3: CASTPRGSTDTQYF. In nucleotides, the CDR3 is TGTGCCAGCACCCCTCGGGGGAGCACAGATACGCAGTATTTT. The full variable domain, its missing parts supplied by reference TRBV7-8 and TRBJ2-3, is GAGVSQSPRYKVAKRGQDVALRCDPISGHVSLFWYQQALGQGPEFLTYFQNEAQLDKSGLPSDRFFAERPEGSVSTLKIQRTQQEDSAVYLCASTPRGSTDTQYFGPGTRLTVL.

The table lists this clone with a count of one. The gene calls are TRBV6-5 and TRBJ2-3; D is ambiguous. Germline CDR1 is MNHEY and CDR2 is SVGAGI. The CDR3 is made up of 14 amino acids. V was trimmed by 6 bases and J by 2 bases, leaving 12 bases between them. The CDR3 region has the DNA TGTGCCAGCAGGGCCTCATGGGCCACAGATACGCAGTATTTT. The encoded protein is CASRASWATDTQYF.

This chain uses TRBV5-8 with TRBJ1-1; D may be TRBD1 (6 bases). The length of the CDR3 is 16 residues. Germline CDR1 is SGHTS and CDR2 is YDEGEE. V was clipped by 2 bases and J by 0 bases, with 14 bases between them. CDR3 nucleotides: TGTGCCAGCAGCTTACAGGGAATTGTCCTGAACACTGAAGCTTTCTTT. It yields the protein CASSLQGIVLNTEAFF.

For the CDR3, the DNA is TGTGCCAGTAGCGCGGGACAGGGGAATAATGAAAAACTGTTTTTT. Its protein is CASSAGQGNNEKLFF. The chain carries TRBV19 and TRBJ1-4; 10 nucleotides agree with TRBD1. This CDR3 has 15 residues. Germline CDR1 reads LNHDA; CDR2 reads SQIVND (reference sequence). The junction had 5 bases not matched to a gene; V was cut back by 6 bases and J by 4 bases.

This clone was detected only once. The rearrangement links TRBV7-6 to TRBJ2-2; 7 nucleotides align to TRBD2. V was clipped by 1 base and J by 4 bases; unmatched bases: 6. This CDR3 has 16 amino acids. Per the germline V gene, CDR1 is SGHVS and CDR2 is FNYEAQ. DNA for the CDR3: TGTGCCAGCAGCTTAGAAGCGGGGAGGGGCACCGGGGAGCTGTTTTTT. It yields the protein CASSLEAGRGTGELFF.

The chain uses TRBV7-2 and TRBJ1-6; D is uncertain. This CDR3 is 17 amino acids long. Trimming pared 4 bases from V and 0 bases from J, leaving 13 bases between. Germline CDR1 is SGHTA and CDR2 is FQGNSA. The CDR3 DNA follows: TGTGCCAGCAGCTCCCCCACGGGGAGCTCCTATAATTCACCCCTCCACTTT. This encodes CASSSPTGSSYNSPLHF.

A few counts support this clone. The J gene is TRBJ1-5, the V gene TRBV7-2; 8 bases agree with TRBD1. The CDR3 loop spans 12 amino acids. From germline, CDR1 is SGHTA and CDR2 FQGNSA. The trim removed 5 bases at V and 9 bases at J, leaving 3 bases unmatched. CDR3 coding DNA: TGTGCCAGCAGCCCCGACAGGGGGCCCCAGCATTTT. It yields the protein CASSPDRGPQHF.

V usage is TRBV2 and J usage is TRBJ2-3, with 10 bases identical to TRBD2. Germline V gene lookup returns CDR1 SNHLY and CDR2 FYNNEI. This CDR3 has 15 residues. V dropped 8 bases and J dropped 5; count of bases not matched to a gene: 10. The CDR3 reads CASGASGSLGDTQYF. CDR3 in DNA: TGTGCCAGCGGGGCTAGCGGGAGTCTTGGAGATACGCAGTATTTT.

This clone was picked up a small number of times. This chain links TRBV2 with TRBJ1-1, with D unresolved. There are 15 residues in the CDR3. V was trimmed by 6 bases and J by 2 bases, leaving 16 bases between them. The V gene's germline CDR1 is SNHLY and CDR2 FYNNEI. The CDR3 nucleotides read TGTGCCAGCAGGCCCCGGGTGACTGGAAACACTGAAGCTTTCTTT. Residues: CASRPRVTGNTEAFF.

This clone has a single count. This chain uses TRBV9 with TRBJ2-3; D not resolved. The germline V and J ends were trimmed by 3 bases and 5 bases, with 13 bases remaining between them. Germline assignment: CDR1 SGDLS and CDR2 YYNGEE. The CDR3 loop spans 14 amino acids. The CDR3 reads CASSEPQVGDTQYF. DNA of the CDR3: TGTGCCAGCAGCGAGCCCCAGGTAGGAGATACGCAGTATTTT. The variable domain in full, with the rest retrieved from reference TRBV9 and TRBJ2-3, is DSGVTQTPKHLITATGQRVTLRCSPRSGDLSVYWYQQSLDQGLQFLIQYYNGEERAKGNILERFSAQQFPDLHSELNLSSLELGDSALYFCASSEPQVGDTQYFGPGTRLTVL.

This sequence joins TRBV19 and TRBJ1-5; possible D gene TRBD1, 5 bases. The CDR3 sequence is 13 residues long. V was trimmed by 3 bases and J by 10 bases, leaving 13 bases between them. The germline V gene has CDR1 LNHDA and CDR2 SQIVND (reference sequence). The CDR3 DNA reads TGTGCCAGTAGTATCCGTTCAGGGCACCCCCAGCATTTT. This encodes CASSIRSGHPQHF.

This chain links TRBV13 with TRBJ2-7; 13 bases fit TRBD2. V shed 3 bases, J shed 1 base, and the junction held 6 bases outside the gene matches. The length of the CDR3 is 17 residues. Germline CDR1 PRHDT, CDR2 FYEKMQ (reference sequence). DNA of the CDR3: TGTGCCAGCAGCTTCACTAGCGGGAGGGGTCCTTCCTACGAGCAGTACTTC. This translates into CASSFTSGRGPSYEQYF.

The rearrangement uses TRBV11-2 and TRBJ1-2; 7 nucleotides line up with TRBD1. Germline V gene data show CDR1 as SGHAT and CDR2 as FQNNGV. Trimming took 5 bases from V and 2 from J; bases not matched to a gene: 5. The CDR3 totals 14 residues. This CDR3 reads CASSPPTGNYGYTF. CDR3 bases: TGTGCCAGCAGCCCCCCGACAGGGAACTATGGCTACACCTTC.

There are a few counts of this clone. This chain connects TRBV15 to TRBJ1-1; D uncertain. V was clipped by 1 base and J by 8 bases, with 11 bases between them. The CDR3 is 13 residues long. Germline assignment: CDR1 LNHNV and CDR2 YYDKDF (reference sequence). CDR3 protein: CATSRGFSGEAFF. CDR3 nucleotide sequence: TGTGCCACCAGCAGAGGATTCAGCGGAGAAGCTTTCTTT.

The chain recombines TRBV30 with TRBJ1-1; tentative D call: TRBD1 (5 bases). The V end was cut by 1 base, the J end by 4 bases, with 7 bases between. The CDR3 extends over 12 amino acids. Germline assignment: CDR1 GTSNPN and CDR2 SVGIG (reference sequence). Written as DNA, the CDR3 is TGTGCCTGGAGTGGGCAGGGCACTGAAGCTTTCTTT. This codes for CAWSGQGTEAFF.

This clone was recorded a few times. V is TRBV6-5 and J is TRBJ2-3, with unresolved D. Germline CDR1 is MNHEY and CDR2 is SVGAGI. CDR3 length: 15 residues. Trimming left V 0 bases short and J 2 bases short, with 9 bases between. The CDR3 region is CASSYSALYTDTQYF. Written as DNA, the CDR3 is TGTGCCAGCAGTTACTCAGCTCTGTACACAGATACGCAGTATTTT.

The V and J genes are TRBV28 and TRBJ1-3; TRBD1 aligns across 8 bases. Germline V CDR1 and CDR2: MDHEN, SYDVKM. CDR3 length equals 18 residues. V dropped 3 bases and J dropped 0; count of bases not matched to a gene: 10. The CDR3 DNA sequence: TGTGCCAGCAGTTTTCGGACAGGGTGGAAGGGCTCTGGAAACACCATATATTTT. This encodes CASSFRTGWKGSGNTIYF.

The rearrangement joins TRBV19 to TRBJ1-5; maybe TRBD1 (5 bases). The CDR3 runs to 14 residues. Deletions cut 0 bases from V and 9 bases from J, with 12 bases between. Germline-derived CDR1 and CDR2 are LNHDA and SQIVND (reference sequence). The CDR3: CASSIDPGWRPQHF. The CDR3 DNA reads as TGTGCCAGTAGTATAGATCCAGGGTGGCGGCCCCAGCATTTT.

The chain employs TRBV7-2 and TRBJ2-5; TRBD2 matches at 7 bases. The length of the CDR3 is 16 residues. Germline V CDR1 and CDR2: SGHTA, FQGNSA. V lost 5 bases, J lost 4 bases, and 13 bases stayed unmatched. CDR3 amino acids: CASSPLGGYVRETQYF. CDR3 sequence (DNA): TGTGCCAGCAGCCCCCTCGGGGGGTACGTCCGAGAGACCCAGTACTTC.